The 30 T cell receptor beta chains below all came from one sample that was sequenced in a study of shared clonotypes between healthy human individuals. Positive CCR7 selection of CD45RO-negative cells yielded the naive CD8 cells, and terminally differentiated effector memory CD45RA+ cells were excluded. The assay was immunoSEQ multiplex PCR, and TCRdb's table has in-frame clones only and misses some. The sample holds around 1,900,000 clones, 93% seen once. The sequenced sample was naive CD8+ T cells from PBMCs. These receptors were taken from a man aged 18 to 30 in good health. Some clones in this sample may be carry-over from other donors' samples.

V usage is TRBV9 and J usage is TRBJ2-2; the D is unclear. Trimming left V 4 bases short and J 6 bases short, with 16 bases between. From germline, CDR1 is SGDLS and CDR2 YYNGEE. The CDR3 is made up of 15 amino acids. The CDR3 spells CASSLTWPAPGELFF. The DNA of the CDR3 is TGTGCCAGCAGCCTAACATGGCCAGCCCCCGGGGAGCTGTTTTTT.

This rearrangement joins TRBV7-8 to TRBJ1-5; no reliable D call. The V gene lost 1 base and the J gene lost 6 bases, with 10 bases spanning the gap. CDR1 is SGHVS and CDR2 is FQNEAQ in the germline V gene. This CDR3 region has 14 residues. The DNA for the CDR3 is TGTGCCAGCAGCTTAGTAGGAGTTAGTCAGCCCCAGCATTTT. Protein sequence: CASSLVGVSQPQHF. The complete variable domain, with remaining parts taken from reference TRBV7-8 and TRBJ1-5, reads GAGVSQSPRYKVAKRGQDVALRCDPISGHVSLFWYQQALGQGPEFLTYFQNEAQLDKSGLPSDRFFAERPEGSVSTLKIQRTQQEDSAVYLCASSLVGVSQPQHFGDGTRLSIL.

The chain is built from TRBV6-5 and TRBJ2-7, with a weak D call TRBD2 (5 bases). Germline-derived CDR1 and CDR2 are MNHEY and SVGAGI. V was cut by 4 bases and J by 6 bases, with 13 bases left in between. The CDR3 extends over 13 amino acids. CDR3 sequence: CASSWTERGEQYF. CDR3 DNA sequence: TGTGCCAGCAGTTGGACGGAACGGGGCGAGCAGTACTTC.

This chain connects TRBV7-9 to TRBJ2-1; 11 bases line up with TRBD2. Germline V gene sequence: CDR1 SEHNR, CDR2 FQNEAQ (reference sequence). There are 15 residues in the CDR3. J gave up 8 bases and V 6 bases, and 9 bases lay outside the gene matches. CDR3 region: CASRKTSGRIDEQFF. DNA of the CDR3: TGTGCCAGCAGAAAAACTAGCGGGAGAATCGATGAGCAGTTCTTC.

CDR3 DNA: TGTGCCAGCAGCTTGTCATCGGGGATCTCTGGGGCCAACGTCCTGACTTTC. This encodes CASSLSSGISGANVLTF. The chain recombines TRBV7-3 with TRBJ2-6; weak D call: TRBD2 (5 bases). With 3 bases removed from V and 0 bases from J, the gap between germline ends came to 12 bases. The CDR3 loop spans 17 amino acids. The germline CDR1 and CDR2 sequences are SGHTA and FQGTGA. The entire variable domain, with the rest obtained from reference TRBV7-3 and TRBJ2-6, is as follows: GAGVSQTPSNKVTEKGKYVELRCDPISGHTALYWYRQSLGQGPEFLIYFQGTGAADDSGLPNDRFFAVRPEGSVSTLKIQRTERGDSAVYLCASSLSSGISGANVLTFGAGSRLTVL.

This clone showed up just once. The V call is TRBV6-5, the J call TRBJ2-1, with D possibly TRBD2 on 6 matching bases. The germline CDR1 and CDR2 sequences are MNHEY and SVGAGI. This CDR3 is built from 15 residues. V was trimmed by 2 bases and J by 5 bases, leaving 13 bases between them. CDR3 loop: CASSYAGRTNNEQFF. The CDR3 nucleotides read TGTGCCAGCAGTTACGCGGGGAGGACTAACAATGAGCAGTTCTTC.

On this clone: One end of the junction varies from germline; a read error may be responsible. The rearrangement uses TRBV4-1 and TRBJ2-2; D remains ambiguous. The CDR3 has 12 amino acids. Germline V CDR1 and CDR2: MGHRA, YSYEKL. The CDR3 region has the DNA TGCGCCAGCAGCCAGAACACCAGGGAGCTGTTTTTT. Protein product: CASSQNTRELFF.

V gene TRBV10-1 combines with J gene TRBJ2-7, with D maybe TRBD2 (5 bases). This CDR3 is built from 14 residues. Trimming removed 6 bases from V and 4 bases from J, with 16 bases in between. Germline CDR1 reads WNHNN; CDR2 reads SYGVQD (reference sequence). CDR3 region: CASRELRLTYEQYF. CDR3 DNA: TGCGCCAGCAGGGAACTTCGACTAACTTACGAGCAGTACTTC.

The CDR3 protein is CASSPRDSVYEQYF. The CDR3 coding sequence is TGTGCCAGCAGCCCACGGGACTCGGTGTACGAGCAGTACTTC. The rearrangement links TRBV9 to TRBJ2-7; maybe TRBD2 (6 bases). The CDR3 length is 14 residues. Trimming removed 4 bases at V and 4 bases at J, with 15 bases between. Germline assignment: CDR1 SGDLS and CDR2 YYNGEE.

The chain is built from TRBV16 and TRBJ1-4; D not certain. Trimming pared 4 bases from V and 8 bases from J, leaving 8 bases between. The CDR3 is made up of 12 amino acids. Per germline, CDR1 KGHSY and CDR2 FQNENV. The DNA for the CDR3 is TGTGCCAGCAGCCCCGCCTTGGAAAAACTGTTTTTT. This gives the protein CASSPALEKLFF.

The chain combines TRBV11-3 with TRBJ2-7; tentatively, D is TRBD1 (6 bases). This CDR3 is 14 amino acids long. Germline CDR1 and CDR2: SGHNT and YENEEA. V lost 1 base, J lost 4 bases, and 11 bases lay in between. The CDR3 loop is CASSLGDNRYEQYF. The DNA of the CDR3 is TGTGCCAGCAGCTTAGGGGACAACAGATACGAGCAGTACTTC.

This rearrangement joins TRBV9 to TRBJ1-4; D is perhaps TRBD1 (5 bases). The CDR3 covers 14 residues. V shed 4 bases and J shed 6 bases, with 13 bases lying between them. Germline V gene lookup returns CDR1 SGDLS and CDR2 YYNGEE. The CDR3 DNA follows: TGTGCCAGCAGCCCCCTTTGGGGGGATGAAAAACTGTTTTTT. As protein: CASSPLWGDEKLFF. The entire variable domain, with the rest obtained from reference TRBV9 and TRBJ1-4, is as follows: DSGVTQTPKHLITATGQRVTLRCSPRSGDLSVYWYQQSLDQGLQFLIQYYNGEERAKGNILERFSAQQFPDLHSELNLSSLELGDSALYFCASSPLWGDEKLFFGSGTQLSVL.

This rearrangement joins TRBV7-9 to TRBJ1-5; perhaps TRBD1 as D (5 bases). The CDR3 sequence is 12 residues long. CDR1 is SEHNR, CDR2 FQNEAQ, per germline (reference sequence). V dropped 4 bases and J dropped 5 bases, with 6 bases sitting between them. Here the CDR3 DNA reads TGTGCCAGCAGCTCGACAGATCAGCCCCAGCATTTT. It codes for CASSSTDQPQHF.

The rearrangement links TRBV5-4 to TRBJ1-2, with D uncertain. Germline V gene lookup returns CDR1 SGHNT and CDR2 YYREEE (reference sequence). Between the trimmed V and J ends, which lost 6 bases and 1 base, there was a span of 13 bases. The CDR3 runs 14 residues. CDR3 nucleotide sequence: TGTGCCAGCACCTCTGGAGGGTATAACTATGGCTACACCTTC. Translating it yields CASTSGGYNYGYTF.

The gene calls are TRBV5-6 and TRBJ2-7; D might be TRBD1 (6 bases). Trimming took 4 bases from V and 6 from J, leaving 11 bases between them. The germline V gene encodes CDR1 SGHDT and CDR2 YYEEEE. The CDR3 is made up of 12 amino acids. The CDR3 region is CASSLGQSEQYF. For the CDR3, the DNA is TGTGCCAGCAGCCTCGGACAGAGCGAGCAGTACTTC.

The chain employs TRBV9 and TRBJ2-1, with 7 positions matching TRBD2. Germline CDR1 is SGDLS and CDR2 is YYNGEE. Losses at the gene ends were 0 bases for V and 6 bases for J; bases not matched to a gene: 9. This CDR3 contains 16 residues. The CDR3 region has the DNA TGTGCCAGCAGCGTAGGGCCAGCTAGCGGCCCCAATGAGCAGTTCTTC. This gives the protein CASSVGPASGPNEQFF.

The chain is built from TRBV5-8 and TRBJ2-7; D might be TRBD2 (6 bases). The CDR3 contains 15 residues. Germline CDR1 SGHTS, CDR2 YDEGEE. The V gene lost 2 bases and the J gene lost 3 bases, with 15 bases spanning the gap. Here the CDR3 reads CASSFDGREGYEQYF. CDR3 coding DNA: TGTGCCAGCAGCTTTGATGGGCGGGAAGGCTACGAGCAGTACTTC.

This chain joins TRBV15 and TRBJ2-7; the D gene could be TRBD1 or TRBD2 (5 bases each). Trimming shortened V by 1 base and J by 7 bases, and 8 bases separated the two germline ends. Germline CDR1 LNHNV, CDR2 YYDKDF (reference sequence). The CDR3 has 12 residues. The CDR3 bases are TGTGCCACCAGCAGAGCGTGGGGGGAGCAGTACTTC. This encodes CATSRAWGEQYF.

The count of this clone is one. The chain carries TRBV27 and TRBJ1-2; no firm D call. V gave up 8 bases and J gave up 8 bases, with 18 bases separating them. CDR1 MNHEY and CDR2 SMNVEV come from the germline V gene (reference sequence). The CDR3 covers 13 residues. DNA of the CDR3: TGTGCCAGCTCCCTGGTGGTGTCGGGAGGCTACACCTTC. This encodes CASSLVVSGGYTF.

The rearrangement uses TRBV19 and TRBJ2-1; the match to TRBD1 covers 7 bases. The V gene end was trimmed by 3 bases and the J gene end by 3 bases; junction bases not matched to a gene: 5. The CDR3 sequence is 15 residues long. Germline lookup yields CDR1 LNHDA and CDR2 SQIVND (reference sequence). DNA for the CDR3: TGTGCCAGTAGTATGGAACAGGGGTTCTACAATGAGCAGTTCTTC. This encodes CASSMEQGFYNEQFF. The full variable domain, in which reference TRBV19 and TRBJ2-1 provide the parts outside the CDR3, is DGGITQSPKYLFRKEGQNVTLSCEQNLNHDAMYWYRQDPGQGLRLIYYSQIVNDFQKGDIAEGYSVSREKKESFPLTVTSAQKNPTAFYLCASSMEQGFYNEQFFGPGTRLTVL.

The chain couples TRBV9 to TRBJ2-2; 8 nucleotides agree with TRBD2. Germline V lookup: CDR1 SGDLS, CDR2 YYNGEE. The CDR3 runs to 15 residues. Unmatched junction bases numbered 4, after V lost 2 bases and J lost 4 bases. The CDR3 DNA is TGTGCCAGCAGCGTGAGCGGGAGATCCACCGGGGAGCTGTTTTTT. Its protein is CASSVSGRSTGELFF.

This chain joins TRBV10-1 and TRBJ2-7, with 8 nucleotides matching TRBD2. The CDR3 covers 16 residues. Germline assignment: CDR1 WNHNN and CDR2 SYGVQD (reference sequence). Trimming took 10 bases from V and 5 from J; bases not matched to a gene: 19. The CDR3 spells CATNSRREGTIDEQYF. CDR3 nucleotide sequence: TGCGCCACCAACTCACGCCGGGAGGGGACGATTGACGAGCAGTACTTC.

The chain uses TRBV27 and TRBJ1-5, with D possibly matching TRBD1 (6 bases). The CDR3 totals 20 residues. V gave up 3 bases and J gave up 0 bases, with 24 bases separating them. CDR1 and CDR2 (germline): MNHEY, SMNVEV (reference sequence). CDR3 amino acids: CASSLYCWDNPDYSNQPQHF. The CDR3 nucleotides are TGTGCCAGCAGTTTGTATTGTTGGGACAACCCAGATTATAGCAATCAGCCCCAGCATTTT.

This chain connects TRBV30 to TRBJ1-5; possibly TRBD1 for D (5 bases). V was cut by 3 bases and J by 5 bases, with 17 bases left in between. The CDR3 is 15 amino acids. Germline V lookup: CDR1 GTSNPN, CDR2 SVGIG (reference sequence). CDR3 bases: TGTGCCTGGAGCACAACCGGGACTTACGATCAGCCCCAGCATTTT. Amino acid sequence: CAWSTTGTYDQPQHF.

V gene TRBV30 combines with J gene TRBJ2-6; the D is unclear. Germline V lookup: CDR1 GTSNPN, CDR2 SVGIG (reference sequence). Trimming removed 7 bases from V and 0 bases from J, with 13 bases in between. This CDR3 spans 15 amino acids. CDR3 region: CAYPGRNSGANVLTF. CDR3 sequence (DNA): TGTGCCTACCCTGGACGGAACTCTGGGGCCAACGTCCTGACTTTC.

The chain couples TRBV6-1 to TRBJ2-7; 7 bases line up with TRBD2. This CDR3 contains 14 residues. V was pared by 2 bases and J by 2 bases, with 3 bases of the junction left unmatched. CDR1 is MNHNS, CDR2 SASEGT, per germline. CDR3 bases: TGTGCCAGCAGTGAATTGCGGGGGACCTACGAGCAGTACTTC. This sequence encodes CASSELRGTYEQYF.

The chain couples TRBV5-3 to TRBJ2-7, with 13 bases aligning to TRBD2. TRBV5-3 carries the ORF label, with uncertain function. V shed 4 bases and J 1 base; nucleotides not matched to a gene: 5. This CDR3 region has 16 residues. The CDR3 region has the DNA TGTGCCAGAAGCCGGGGACTAGCGGGGCGTTCCTACGAGCAGTACTTC. Amino acids: CARSRGLAGRSYEQYF.

The CDR3 nucleotides are TGTGCCAGCAGTTTCGGGAGGGGGCGCGTCATGAACACTGAAGCTTTCTTT. Protein product: CASSFGRGRVMNTEAFF. The rearrangement links TRBV28 to TRBJ1-1, with 7 bases that match TRBD1. The V gene's germline CDR1 is MDHEN and CDR2 SYDVKM. The CDR3 consists of 17 residues. V lost 3 bases to trimming and J lost 0 bases; unmatched junction nucleotides: 10.

The chain combines TRBV11-2 with TRBJ1-1; TRBD1 might be the D (5 bases). The V and J ends lost 4 bases and 0 bases respectively, with 18 bases between them. The CDR3 runs to 17 residues. Germline V CDR1 and CDR2: SGHAT, FQNNGV. This chain's CDR3 is CASSSRLPGLLNTEAFF. In DNA form, the CDR3 reads TGTGCCAGCAGCTCAAGACTACCGGGACTCCTGAACACTGAAGCTTTCTTT.

The V and J genes are TRBV2 and TRBJ1-3; the match to TRBD1 covers 7 bases. Germline CDR1 reads SNHLY; CDR2 reads FYNNEI. Losses at the gene ends were 6 bases for V and 1 base for J; bases not matched to a gene: 12. This CDR3 spans 17 amino acids. CDR3 nucleotide sequence: TGTGCCAGCAGCCGAGGGACAGAAGGGCCGTCTGGAAACACCATATATTTT. It encodes CASSRGTEGPSGNTIYF.